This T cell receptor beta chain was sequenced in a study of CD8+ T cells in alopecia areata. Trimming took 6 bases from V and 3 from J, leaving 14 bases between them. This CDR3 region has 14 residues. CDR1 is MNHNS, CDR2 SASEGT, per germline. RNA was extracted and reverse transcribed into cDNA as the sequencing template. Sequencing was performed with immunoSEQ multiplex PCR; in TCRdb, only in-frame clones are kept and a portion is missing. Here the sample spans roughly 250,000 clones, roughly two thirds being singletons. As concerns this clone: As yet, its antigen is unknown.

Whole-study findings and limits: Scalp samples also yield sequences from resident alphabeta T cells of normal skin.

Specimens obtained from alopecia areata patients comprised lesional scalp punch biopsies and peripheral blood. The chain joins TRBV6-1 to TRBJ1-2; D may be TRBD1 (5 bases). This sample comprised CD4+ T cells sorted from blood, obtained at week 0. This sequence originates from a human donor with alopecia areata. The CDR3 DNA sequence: TGTGCCAGCAGGAGGGTAGGGGACTACTATGGCTACACCTTC. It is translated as CASRRVGDYYGYTF.